The next 29 T cell receptor beta chains were all read from a single sample in a study of CD8+CD57+ T cells in acquired aplastic anemia. The use of genomic DNA as template underpinned the TCR beta VDJ and CDR3 profiling. TCRdb analysed the reads with MiXCR anew, one entry per CDR3 protein. The sample shows about 420,000 distinct CDR3 sequences, about two thirds of them seen only once. Sequences were obtained from sorted CD4+, CD8+, or CD8+CD57+ T cells (not recorded which) from PBMCs. The source of these receptors is a human donor in good health, serving as a control.

The rearrangement uses TRBV12-3 or TRBV12-4 and TRBJ2-5; D ambiguous. This CDR3 has 13 residues. V lost 8 bases and J lost 2, with 12 bases in between. CDR3 bases: TGTGCCAGCCTCCGGAGCCTTCAAGAGACCCAGTACTTC. Translated, it gives CASLRSLQETQYF.

Remarks on this clonotype: It is unclear where the CDR3 begins or ends on the DNA, so no DNA is shown, and the CDR3 is as TCRdb lists it. The CDR3 loop reads CASSYGQTEQYFGAFF. The chain uses TRBV7-2 and TRBJ1-1; the table gives TRBD1 as D, unverified against the DNA. Germline assignment: CDR1 SGHTA and CDR2 FQGNSA. The CDR3 is made up of 16 amino acids, end residues included.

A note on this clonotype: A read error may be the cause here, since a much bigger clone is one base away. This chain joins TRBV5-1 and TRBJ1-3, with a weak D call TRBD1 (5 bases). CDR3 length: 16 residues. Per the germline V gene, CDR1 is SGHRS and CDR2 is YFSETQ. The ends were cut back, 4 bases at V and 8 bases at J, with 22 bases in the middle. This CDR3 is CASSPRLQENGDTIYF. CDR3 nucleotides: TGCGCCAGCAGCCCCAGGTTACAGGAAAATGGGGACACCATATATTTT.

The chain has TRBV11-2 and TRBJ2-3; D is possibly TRBD1 (5 bases). Trimming removed 3 bases from V and 13 bases from J, with 11 bases in between. Germline CDR1 and CDR2: SGHAT and FQNNGV. The CDR3 consists of 11 residues. CDR3 region: CASSLGPLEYF. DNA of the CDR3: TGTGCCAGCAGCTTGGGGCCCTTAGAGTATTTT. Complete variable domain (other parts from reference TRBV11-2 and TRBJ2-3): EAGVAQSPRYKIIEKRQSVAFWCNPISGHATLYWYQQILGQGPKLLIQFQNNGVVDDSQLPKDRFSAERLKGVDSTLKIQPAKLEDSAVYLCASSLGPLEYFGPGTRLTVL.

The chain combines TRBV20-1 with TRBJ2-1; TRBD2 aligns across 13 bases. CDR1 and CDR2 from the germline V gene are DFQATT and SNEGSKA (reference sequence). The CDR3 totals 17 residues. The junction had 8 bases not matched to a gene; V was cut back by 6 bases and J by 0 bases. As DNA, the CDR3 is TGCAGTGCAGGGACTAGCGGGGAGCGGGGCTCCTACAATGAGCAGTTCTTC. Translating it yields CSAGTSGERGSYNEQFF.

CDR3 amino acids: CAISDGDMAYYEHHF. In nucleotides, the CDR3 is TGTGCCATCAGTGATGGGGATATGGCATACTACGAGCACCACTTT. This rearrangement joins TRBV10-3 to TRBJ1-6; D unclear. The CDR3 is 15 amino acids. Germline loops: CDR1 ENHRY, CDR2 SYGVKD. The V and J ends lost 3 bases and 18 bases respectively, with 24 bases between them.

The V and J genes are TRBV9 and TRBJ1-5, with D unresolved. Germline lookup yields CDR1 SGDLS and CDR2 YYNGEE. V lost 2 bases to trimming and J lost 10 bases, with 19 bases between them. CDR3 length equals 15 residues. CDR3 sequence: CASSVTSGYNSPQHF. The CDR3 nucleotides are TGTGCCAGCAGCGTGACGAGCGGCTATAATTCACCCCAGCATTTT.

Remarks on this clonotype: The junction and the germline gene differ at one end; a read error may be behind it. The chain recombines TRBV7-9 with TRBJ2-2, with D possibly TRBD1 on 6 matching bases. Germline CDR1 is SEHNR and CDR2 is FQNEAQ (reference sequence). This CDR3 has 14 amino acids. CDR3 loop: CASSQGSLTGQLFF. The CDR3 DNA reads TGTGCCAGCAGCCAGGGGTCTCTCACCGGGCAGCTGTTTTTT.

In the case of this clonotype: A junction boundary mismatches the germline segment, possibly from a read error. The rearrangement uses TRBV7-3 and TRBJ2-7; no definite D call. Germline loops: CDR1 SGHTA, CDR2 FQGTGA. CDR3 size: 14 residues. The CDR3 reads CASSSRAAVHEQYF. As DNA, the CDR3 is TGTGCCAGCAGCTCCCGGGCCGCCGTCCACGAGCAGTATTTC.

Points on this clonotype: A much larger clonotype is one base distant, so this may be a read error. The chain couples TRBV12-5 to TRBJ2-5, with D unresolved. The CDR3 has 14 amino acids. The V gene's germline CDR1 is LGHNT and CDR2 FRNRAP. CDR3 protein: CASGFGLVREAQYF. Here the CDR3 DNA reads TGTGCTAGTGGTTTTGGGCTAGTGAGAGAGGCCCAGTACTTC.

About this clonotype: At one end, the junction sequence differs from germline, possibly due to a read error. The CDR3 nucleotides read TGTGCCAGAAGCTTTACGTACGCGCAGTACTTC. It is translated as CARSFTYAQYF. The V gene is TRBV2, the J gene TRBJ2-7; the D is unclear. The CDR3 runs to 11 residues. Per the germline V gene, CDR1 is SNHLY and CDR2 is FYNNEI. Full variable domain (rest looked up from reference TRBV2 and TRBJ2-7): EPEVTQTPSHQVTQMGQEVILRCVPISNHLYFYWYRQILGQKVEFLVSFYNNEISEKSEIFDDQFSVERPDGSNFTLKIRSTKLEDSAMYFCARSFTYAQYFGPGTRLTVT.

The chain has TRBV9 and TRBJ2-3; possible D gene TRBD2, 6 bases. Germline CDR1 is SGDLS and CDR2 is YYNGEE. The CDR3 contains 14 residues. Trimming cost V 2 bases and J 8 bases, with 15 bases left between them. The CDR3 DNA sequence: TGTGCCAGCAGCGTTAGTGGAGGGGCAGGTACGCAGTATTTT. Translation: CASSVSGGAGTQYF.

The rearrangement uses TRBV20-1 and TRBJ2-7; 8 bases match TRBD1. Trimming cost V 6 bases and J 2 bases; bases outside gene matches: 3. This CDR3 has 12 amino acids. Germline CDR1 DFQATT, CDR2 SNEGSKA (reference sequence). This chain's CDR3 is CSAPTGAYEQYF. The CDR3 nucleotides are TGCAGTGCGCCGACAGGGGCCTACGAGCAGTACTTC.

As concerns this clonotype: The conserved phenylalanine or tryptophan is not found at the CDR3 terminus, so this likely reflects a read error. The limits of the CDR3 on the DNA are not certain, so only TCRdb's listed CDR3 is given. CDR3 residues: CASSAGGAGANVL. V usage is TRBV9 and J usage is TRBJ1-1; the DNA was not compared with TRBD1, the D call given in the table. The CDR3 is 13 residues long, counting both termini. The germline V gene encodes CDR1 SGDLS and CDR2 YYNGEE.

Turning to this clonotype: One end of the junction does not line up with germline, which may come from a read error. V usage is TRBV10-3 and J usage is TRBJ2-7; 7 bases agree with TRBD1. Germline CDR1 is ENHRY and CDR2 is SYGVKD. CDR3 length: 15 amino acids. This CDR3 reads CASSDETGRTCRQYF. The CDR3 DNA is TGTGCCAGCAGTGACGAGACAGGGCGGACGTGTCGGCAGTACTTT.

Comments on this clonotype: A junction end diverges from the germline sequence, so it may reflect a read error. The V and J genes are TRBV7-2 and TRBJ2-2, with D perhaps matching TRBD2 (5 bases). This CDR3 comprises 14 residues. The germline gives CDR1 SGHTA, CDR2 FQGNSA. Written as DNA, the CDR3 is TGTGCCAGCAGTGGGAATAGGAACCCCGGGGATCTGTTTTTT. This sequence encodes CASSGNRNPGDLFF.

A remark on this clonotype: A much larger clone lies one base from this, so it may be a read error. The chain recombines TRBV12-3 or TRBV12-4 with TRBJ2-3, with D perhaps matching TRBD2 (7 bases). The length of the CDR3 is 17 residues. CDR3 sequence reads: CASSSPGGGGSTGTQYF. The CDR3 nucleotides read TGTGCCAGCAGTTCCCCCGGGGGAGGGGGTTCCACAGGTACGCAGTATTTT.

CDR3 bases: TGTGCCAGCAGGCCGACAGGGAATCGAGAGACCCAGTACTTC. Translation: CASRPTGNRETQYF. V and J are TRBV12-3 or TRBV12-4 and TRBJ2-5; 7 positions match TRBD1. With 6 bases clipped from V and 4 bases from J, the junction kept 8 bases outside the gene matches. This CDR3 has 14 residues.

This rearrangement joins TRBV7-2 to TRBJ2-5, with 8 positions matching TRBD2. From germline, CDR1 is SGHTA and CDR2 FQGNSA. V lost 6 bases and J lost 8; bases outside the gene matches: 14. The CDR3 covers 15 residues. CDR3 residues: CASSFWESGGHTQYF. Written as DNA, the CDR3 is TGTGCCAGCAGTTTTTGGGAAAGCGGGGGCCACACCCAGTACTTC.

The chain uses TRBV6-6 and TRBJ2-3; 8 bases match TRBD2. Per germline, CDR1 MNHNY and CDR2 SVGAGI (reference sequence). After removal of 10 bases from V and 4 bases from J, the junction contained 16 bases not matched to a gene. The CDR3 is made up of 16 amino acids. The CDR3 spells CATGARGTSSADTQYF. CDR3 nucleotide sequence: TGTGCCACCGGCGCCCGCGGGACTAGTTCGGCAGATACGCAGTATTTT.

As for this clonotype: This may come from a read error, since a much larger clone is one base off. The CDR3 does not end in the conserved phenylalanine or tryptophan, so this is likely a read error. V and J are TRBV25-1 and TRBJ1-2; 10 bases line up with TRBD1. The CDR3 runs to 15 residues. From germline, CDR1 is MGHDK and CDR2 SYGVNS. V lost 6 bases, J lost 8 bases, and 12 bases stayed unmatched. CDR3 coding DNA: TGTGCCAGCAGCTTGTTTCCGGGACAGGGGTCCGGCTACACCCTC. Encoded protein: CASSLFPGQGSGYTL.

This clonotype was seen only once. This rearrangement joins TRBV5-1 to TRBJ2-7, with a possible D match to TRBD2 (5 bases). The CDR3 sequence is 15 residues long. Trimming removed 2 bases from V and 4 bases from J, with 16 bases in between. Germline lookup yields CDR1 SGHRS and CDR2 YFSETQ. The CDR3 DNA follows: TGCGCCAGCAGCTTAGCGGCAGCCGCTGCTTACGAGCAGTACTTC. Protein: CASSLAAAAAYEQYF.

This chain uses TRBV19 with TRBJ1-2, with D hard to call. CDR3 length equals 13 residues. Germline-derived CDR1 and CDR2 are LNHDA and SQIVND (reference sequence). Trimming took 6 bases from V and 5 from J, leaving 13 bases between them. The CDR3, as DNA: TGTGCCAGTAGCGTCCCGCCGGGGTATGGCTACACCTTC. Its translation: CASSVPPGYGYTF.

Remarks on this clonotype: At one of its ends the junction is not consistent with the germline gene, which may arise from a read error. The gene calls are TRBV7-9 and TRBJ1-1; 12 bases are a match to TRBD1. Germline V gene data show CDR1 as SEHNR and CDR2 as FQNEAQ (reference sequence). The CDR3 is 14 residues long. CDR3 protein: CASSWGTGGTEALF. In nucleotides, the CDR3 is TGTGCCAGCAGCTGGGGGACAGGGGGCACTGAAGCTCTGTTC.

This chain uses TRBV7-2 with TRBJ2-7; possibly TRBD2 for D (5 bases). The CDR3 contains 12 residues. With 1 base removed from V and 12 bases from J, the gap between germline ends came to 13 bases. CDR1 is SGHTA and CDR2 is FQGNSA in the germline V gene. The CDR3 coding sequence is TGTGCCAGCAGCTTAGTTGTATACGAGGGGTACTTC. Translated, it gives CASSLVVYEGYF.

V and J are TRBV13 and TRBJ2-1; D gene uncertain. Germline V gene data show CDR1 as PRHDT and CDR2 as FYEKMQ (reference sequence). The CDR3 is 12 amino acids. The germline V and J ends were trimmed by 2 bases and 6 bases, with 5 bases remaining between them. The CDR3 DNA reads TGTGCCAGCAGCTTAAATAGCAATGAGCAGTTCTTC. Amino acid sequence: CASSLNSNEQFF.

Comment on this clonotype: At one boundary the junction diverges from the germline segment, which might be a read error. This chain connects TRBV10-3 to TRBJ1-1; D is unresolved. Germline V lookup: CDR1 ENHRY, CDR2 SYGVKD. The CDR3 runs to 14 residues. In DNA, the CDR3 is TGTGCCGCTAGTGACGAGTCCGGCGGAACTGAAGCTTCCTTT. Protein product: CAASDESGGTEASF.

This clonotype was seen repeatedly, ten times or more. The chain is built from TRBV7-8 and TRBJ2-5; D call uncertain. Germline assignment: CDR1 SGHVS and CDR2 FQNEAQ. The CDR3 covers 11 residues. Trimming cost V 5 bases and J 2 bases, with 3 bases left between them. DNA of the CDR3: TGTGCCAGCAGCCCGCAAGAGACCCAGTACTTC. Translation: CASSPQETQYF.

V is TRBV9 and J is TRBJ2-7, with a possible D match to TRBD1 (6 bases). The germline V and J ends were trimmed by 2 bases and 4 bases, with 13 bases remaining between them. This CDR3 comprises 14 residues. Germline V lookup: CDR1 SGDLS, CDR2 YYNGEE. The CDR3 bases are TGTGCCAGCAGCGTGGGGGCAGGAGGTTACGAGCAGTACTTC. Its protein product is CASSVGAGGYEQYF.